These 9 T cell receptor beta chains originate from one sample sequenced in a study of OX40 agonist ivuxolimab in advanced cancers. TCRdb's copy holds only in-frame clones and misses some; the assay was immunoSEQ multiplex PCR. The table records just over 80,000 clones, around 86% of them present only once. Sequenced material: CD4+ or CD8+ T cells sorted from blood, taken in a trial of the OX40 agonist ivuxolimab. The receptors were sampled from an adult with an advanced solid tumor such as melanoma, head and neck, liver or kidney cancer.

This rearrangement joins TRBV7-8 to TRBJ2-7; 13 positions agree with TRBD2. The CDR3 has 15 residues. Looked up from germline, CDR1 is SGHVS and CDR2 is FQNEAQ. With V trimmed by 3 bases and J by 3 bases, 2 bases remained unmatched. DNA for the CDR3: TGTGCCAGCAGCTTTCGGACTAGCGGGAGCTACGAGCAGTACTTC. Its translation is CASSFRTSGSYEQYF. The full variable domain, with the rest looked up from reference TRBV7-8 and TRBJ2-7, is GAGVSQSPRYKVAKRGQDVALRCDPISGHVSLFWYQQALGQGPEFLTYFQNEAQLDKSGLPSDRFFAERPEGSVSTLKIQRTQQEDSAVYLCASSFRTSGSYEQYFGPGTRLTVT.

In DNA, the CDR3 is TGCGCCAGCGACCGGCGGGAGAGTAACGTGAACACTGAAGCTTTCTTT. This gives the protein CASDRRESNVNTEAFF. The J gene is TRBJ1-1, the V gene TRBV23-1, with unresolved D. TRBV23-1 is reported as an ORF; its role is uncertain. V dropped 8 bases and J dropped 0 bases, with 19 bases sitting between them. This CDR3 contains 16 residues.

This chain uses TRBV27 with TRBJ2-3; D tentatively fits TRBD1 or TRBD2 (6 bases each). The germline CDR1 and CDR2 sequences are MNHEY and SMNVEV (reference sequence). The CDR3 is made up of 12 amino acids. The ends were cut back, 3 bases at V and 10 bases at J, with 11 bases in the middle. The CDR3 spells CASSFRRGAQYF. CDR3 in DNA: TGTGCCAGCAGTTTCCGGAGGGGGGCGCAGTATTTT.

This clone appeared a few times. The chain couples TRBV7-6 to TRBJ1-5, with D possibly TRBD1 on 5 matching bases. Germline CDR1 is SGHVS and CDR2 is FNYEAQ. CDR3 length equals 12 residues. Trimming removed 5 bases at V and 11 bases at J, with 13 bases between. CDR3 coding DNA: TGTGCCAGCAGCACGCATGGGGGTACCCAGCATTTT. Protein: CASSTHGGTQHF.

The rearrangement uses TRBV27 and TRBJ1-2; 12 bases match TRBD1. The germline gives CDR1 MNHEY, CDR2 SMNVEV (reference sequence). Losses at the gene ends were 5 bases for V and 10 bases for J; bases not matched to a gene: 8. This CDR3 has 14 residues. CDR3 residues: CASSHPGTGGDYTF. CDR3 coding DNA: TGTGCCAGCAGTCACCCCGGGACAGGGGGCGACTACACCTTC.

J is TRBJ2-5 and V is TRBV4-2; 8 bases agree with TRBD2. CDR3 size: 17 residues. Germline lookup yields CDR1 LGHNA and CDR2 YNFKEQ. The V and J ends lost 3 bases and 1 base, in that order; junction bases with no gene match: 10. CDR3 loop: CASSQGFGGGIQETQYF. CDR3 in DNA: TGTGCCAGCAGCCAGGGTTTTGGCGGGGGGATCCAAGAGACCCAGTACTTC.

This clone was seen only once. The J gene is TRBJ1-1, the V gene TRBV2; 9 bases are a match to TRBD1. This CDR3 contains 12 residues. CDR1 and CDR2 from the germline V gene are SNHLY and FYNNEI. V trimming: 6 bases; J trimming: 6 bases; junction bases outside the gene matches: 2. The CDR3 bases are TGTGCCAGCAGACGGACAGGGGCTGAAGCTTTCTTT. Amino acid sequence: CASRRTGAEAFF.

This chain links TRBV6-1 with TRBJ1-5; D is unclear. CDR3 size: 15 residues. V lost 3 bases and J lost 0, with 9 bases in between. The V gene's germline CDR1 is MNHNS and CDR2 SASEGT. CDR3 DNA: TGTGCCAGCAGTGACCAGCCTTATAGCAATCAGCCCCAGCATTTT. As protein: CASSDQPYSNQPQHF.

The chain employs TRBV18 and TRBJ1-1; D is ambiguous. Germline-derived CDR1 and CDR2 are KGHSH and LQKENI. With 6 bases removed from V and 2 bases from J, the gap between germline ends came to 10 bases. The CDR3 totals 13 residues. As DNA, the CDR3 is TGTGCCAGCTCCTCATCCCCCAACACTGAAGCTTTCTTT. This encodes CASSSSPNTEAFF.